This T cell receptor beta chain appears in the sequencing data of a study of blood T cell repertoires in COVID-19. Study information: Material from acute and convalescent COVID-19 was sourced from the United States, Italy and Spain. PBMCs, B-cell-depleted T cells, or T cells were the source of the cDNA or gDNA that made up the material.

Per the original data handling: Estimation of nucleated cell counts was performed using reference gene primer amplification. Sequenced by immunoSEQ multiplex PCR; TCRdb stores in-frame clones only, minus some. That table furnishes V, J and clone size, whereas the DNA furnished D and trimming. Of 200,000 to 250,000 clones listed, 70% to 90% were seen once; the top ten hold roughly 3%. J was trimmed by 0 bases and V by 4 bases; bases with no gene match: 5. The CDR3 spans 15 residues. The TCR sequence derives from a man in his sixties with acute or convalescent COVID-19. This chain links TRBV5-3 with TRBJ2-7; 9 bases are a match to TRBD1. TRBV5-3 is flagged as an ORF with uncertain function. The sample comprised peripheral blood. The CDR3 region is CARSPGQGSSYEQYF. CDR3 nucleotide sequence: TGTGCCAGAAGCCCGGGACAGGGTAGCTCCTACGAGCAGTACTTC.